The 5 T cell receptor beta chains reported below all come from one sample, sequenced in a study of blood T cell repertoires in COVID-19. Repertoires were generated with immunoSEQ multiplex PCR, while TCRdb's copy carries only in-frame clones and drops some. This table holds approximately 200,000 clones, about 85% found once. Sequencing used peripheral blood. The receptors were sampled from a man aged 45-65 years who had recovered from COVID-19.

V usage is TRBV15 and J usage is TRBJ2-6; D perhaps matches TRBD2 (6 bases). The CDR3 has 18 amino acids. Trimming shortened V by 0 bases and J by 0 bases, and 12 bases separated the two germline ends. CDR1 is LNHNV, CDR2 YYDKDF, per germline (reference sequence). The CDR3 region is CATSRESGLFSGANVLTF. In nucleotides, the CDR3 is TGTGCCACCAGCAGAGAAAGCGGGTTATTCTCTGGGGCCAACGTCCTGACTTTC. The whole variable domain, remainder taken from reference TRBV15 and TRBJ2-6, is DAMVIQNPRYQVTQFGKPVTLSCSQTLNHNVMYWYQQKSSQAPKLLFHYYDKDFNNEADTPDNFQSRRPNTSFCFLDIRSPGLGDTAMYLCATSRESGLFSGANVLTFGAGSRLTVL.

In DNA form, the CDR3 reads TGTGCCAGCAGTTGGGCAGTGAACACCGGGGAGCTGTTTTTT. Its protein product is CASSWAVNTGELFF. The chain carries TRBV27 and TRBJ2-2; no definite D call. CDR1 and CDR2 (germline): MNHEY, SMNVEV (reference sequence). The CDR3 sequence is 14 residues long. Trimming cost V 4 bases and J 1 base, with 7 bases left between them.

The chain joins TRBV27 to TRBJ2-1, with 7 nucleotides matching TRBD2. V was clipped by 2 bases and J by 7 bases; unmatched bases: 11. The CDR3 contains 16 residues. Germline CDR1 MNHEY, CDR2 SMNVEV (reference sequence). In DNA, the CDR3 is TGTGCCAGCAGTTTACGAGGGGAGGGGCTTAGGAATGAGCAGTTCTTC. It codes for CASSLRGEGLRNEQFF.

The V and J genes are TRBV7-2 and TRBJ1-2; TRBD1 might be the D (6 bases). Germline-derived CDR1 and CDR2 are SGHTA and FQGNSA. Trimming pared 5 bases from V and 7 bases from J, leaving 17 bases between. The CDR3 extends over 14 amino acids. The CDR3 reads CASSPDAGASGYTF. The CDR3 DNA is TGTGCCAGCAGCCCCGATGCAGGGGCTTCTGGCTACACCTTC.

This clone was recorded only once. The rearrangement joins TRBV11-2 to TRBJ2-5, with TRBD1 identical over 9 bases. This CDR3 spans 14 amino acids. Germline CDR1 reads SGHAT; CDR2 reads FQNNGV. V lost 5 bases, J lost 4 bases, and 5 bases stayed unmatched. CDR3: CASSPRTGVETQYF. DNA of the CDR3: TGTGCCAGCAGCCCCCGGACAGGGGTAGAGACCCAGTACTTC.